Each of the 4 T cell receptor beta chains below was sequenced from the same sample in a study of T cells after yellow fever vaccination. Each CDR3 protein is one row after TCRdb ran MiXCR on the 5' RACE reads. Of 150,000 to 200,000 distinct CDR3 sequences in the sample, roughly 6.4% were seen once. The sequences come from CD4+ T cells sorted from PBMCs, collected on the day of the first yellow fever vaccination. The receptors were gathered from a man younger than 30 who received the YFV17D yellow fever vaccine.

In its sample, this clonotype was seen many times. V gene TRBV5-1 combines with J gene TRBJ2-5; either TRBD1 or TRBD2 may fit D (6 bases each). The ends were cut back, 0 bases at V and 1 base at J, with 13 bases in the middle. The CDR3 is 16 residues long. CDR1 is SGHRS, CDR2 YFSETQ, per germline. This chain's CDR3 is CASSLAVGGLQETQYF. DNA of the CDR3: TGCGCCAGCAGCTTGGCGGTGGGGGGCCTCCAAGAGACCCAGTACTTC. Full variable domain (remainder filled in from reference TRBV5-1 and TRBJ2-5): KAGVTQTPRYLIKTRGQQVTLSCSPISGHRSVSWYQQTPGQGLQFLFEYFSETQRNKGNFPGRFSGRQFSNSRSEMNVSTLELGDSALYLCASSLAVGGLQETQYFGPGTRLLVL.

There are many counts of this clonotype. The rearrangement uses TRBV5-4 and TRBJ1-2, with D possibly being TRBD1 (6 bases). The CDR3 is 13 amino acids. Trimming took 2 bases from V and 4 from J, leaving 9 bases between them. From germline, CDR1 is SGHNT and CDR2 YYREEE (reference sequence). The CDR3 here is CASSFTGSYGYTF. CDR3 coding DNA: TGTGCCAGCAGCTTTACAGGGTCCTATGGCTACACCTTC.

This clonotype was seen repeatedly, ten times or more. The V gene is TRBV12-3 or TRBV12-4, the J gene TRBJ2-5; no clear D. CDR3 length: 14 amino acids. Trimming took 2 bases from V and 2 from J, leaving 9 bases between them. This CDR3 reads CASSLPTTQETQYF. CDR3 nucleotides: TGTGCCAGCAGTTTACCGACAACGCAAGAGACCCAGTACTTC.

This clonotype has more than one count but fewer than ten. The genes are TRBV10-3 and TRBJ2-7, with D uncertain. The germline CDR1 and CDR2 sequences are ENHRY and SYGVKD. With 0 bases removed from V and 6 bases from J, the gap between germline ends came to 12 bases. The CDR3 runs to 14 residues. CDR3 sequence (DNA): TGTGCCATCAGTGAGTCAGGATTTTCGGGCGAGCAGTACGTC. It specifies CAISESGFSGEQYV.